These 25 T cell receptor beta chains came from one sample sequenced in a study of CD8+CD57+ T cells in acquired aplastic anemia (dated by TCRdb to 2016 to 2019). Patients chosen for sequencing had shown expansion of CD8+CD57+ cells by flow cytometry. Sequencing was performed on an Illumina HiSeq 2000. TCR beta VDJ combination and CDR3 sequence profiling used genomic DNA as the template. Through fastp at Q25 and MiXCR, TCRdb rebuilt clones from the public reads, retaining in-frame beta chains. Identical CDR3 protein sequences are pooled into one entry, listed with their most common genes and DNA. This sample holds around 200,000 distinct CDR3 sequences; about 44% were observed only once. The ten largest clones add up to approximately 12% of the sample. The sample comprised sorted CD4+, CD8+, or CD8+CD57+ T cells (not recorded which) from PBMCs. The receptors were sampled from a human donor with aplastic anemia.

The V and J genes are TRBV11-3 and TRBJ1-1, with D unclear. This CDR3 region has 13 residues. Germline CDR1 reads SGHNT; CDR2 reads YENEEA. V was clipped by 5 bases and J by 4 bases, with 11 bases between them. The CDR3 bases are TGTGCCAGCAGCGTATTGGAGGGCACTGAAGCTTTCTTT. Encoded protein: CASSVLEGTEAFF.

This clonotype was picked up many times. The chain couples TRBV30 to TRBJ1-6; no clear D. Germline loops: CDR1 GTSNPN, CDR2 SVGIG (reference sequence). The CDR3 runs 14 residues. Trimming removed 4 bases at V and 5 bases at J, with 12 bases between. The CDR3 DNA is TGTGCCTGGACCGGGAGTTCACATAATTCACCCCTCCACTTT. It encodes CAWTGSSHNSPLHF.

The chain carries TRBV2 and TRBJ1-1; D is unclear. Germline assignment: CDR1 SNHLY and CDR2 FYNNEI. V lost 5 bases and J 4 bases, leaving 17 bases between the germline ends. The CDR3 covers 15 residues. CDR3 sequence reads: CASSQRAPVGTEAFF. In nucleotides, the CDR3 is TGTGCCAGCAGTCAACGGGCCCCGGTAGGCACTGAAGCTTTCTTT.

The table lists this clonotype with a count of one. V is TRBV9 and J is TRBJ2-7, with TRBD2 matching 9 bases. This CDR3 is built from 13 residues. Looked up from germline, CDR1 is SGDLS and CDR2 is YYNGEE. V was clipped by 3 bases and J by 5 bases; unmatched bases: 3. In DNA form, the CDR3 reads TGTGCCAGCAGCGCGCGGGAGGGAAACGAGCAGTACTTC. It codes for CASSAREGNEQYF.

The rearrangement joins TRBV6-1 to TRBJ2-7; 7 nucleotides match TRBD1. V was clipped by 6 bases and J by 0 bases; unmatched bases: 8. The CDR3 is 15 residues long. Per the germline V gene, CDR1 is MNHNS and CDR2 is SASEGT. The chain's CDR3 is CASRNGPGGSYEQYF. The CDR3 nucleotides are TGTGCCAGCAGAAACGGGCCAGGGGGCTCCTACGAGCAGTACTTC.

This clonotype has more than one count but fewer than ten. The J gene is TRBJ2-7, the V gene TRBV19; 8 positions match TRBD2. The trim removed 7 bases at V and 4 bases at J, leaving 3 bases unmatched. CDR1 and CDR2 (germline): LNHDA, SQIVND (reference sequence). CDR3 length: 12 amino acids. CDR3 amino acids: CASTGGGYEQYF. The CDR3 DNA is TGTGCCAGTACCGGCGGGGGGTACGAGCAGTACTTC.

CDR3 in DNA: TGCAGTGCTAGAGCCTGGGGGGACAGGGATCATGGCTACACCTTC. This encodes CSARAWGDRDHGYTF. The genes are TRBV20-1 and TRBJ1-2; 9 nucleotides match TRBD1. The CDR3 consists of 15 residues. Trimming at V came to 1 base and at J to 6 bases, leaving 9 bases not matched to a gene. The V gene's germline CDR1 is DFQATT and CDR2 SNEGSKA (reference sequence).

This clonotype was observed a handful of times. The chain is built from TRBV11-1 and TRBJ1-6; 9 nucleotides agree with TRBD1. Germline CDR1 reads SGHAT; CDR2 reads FQDESV (reference sequence). This CDR3 is 17 amino acids long. V shed 5 bases, J shed 6 bases, and the junction held 11 bases outside the gene matches. The CDR3 loop reads CASSLRATDRGNSPLHF. The CDR3, as DNA: TGTGCCAGCAGCCTTAGAGCGACGGACAGGGGTAATTCACCCCTCCACTTT. Variable domain in full (rest from reference TRBV11-1 and TRBJ1-6): EAEVAQSPRYKITEKSQAVAFWCDPISGHATLYWYRQILGQGPELLVQFQDESVVDDSQLPKDRFSAERLKGVDSTLKIQPAELGDSAMYLCASSLRATDRGNSPLHFGNGTRLTVT.

The rearrangement links TRBV7-8 to TRBJ1-1; a weak D match, TRBD1 (6 bases). Germline V gene data show CDR1 as SGHVS and CDR2 as FQNEAQ. This CDR3 is 15 amino acids long. Trimming cost V 1 base and J 5 bases, with 14 bases left between them. The DNA for the CDR3 is TGTGCCAGCAGCTTAGATAAGGGGGGGAGGACTGAAGCTTTCTTT. This gives the protein CASSLDKGGRTEAFF. The full variable domain, in which reference TRBV7-8 and TRBJ1-1 provide the parts outside the CDR3, is GAGVSQSPRYKVAKRGQDVALRCDPISGHVSLFWYQQALGQGPEFLTYFQNEAQLDKSGLPSDRFFAERPEGSVSTLKIQRTQQEDSAVYLCASSLDKGGRTEAFFGQGTRLTVV.

There are a few counts of this clonotype. The V call is TRBV29-1, the J call TRBJ2-1, with a tentative D call TRBD2 (5 bases). Between the trimmed V and J ends, which lost 4 bases and 8 bases, there was a span of 15 bases. Germline values: CDR1 SQVTM, CDR2 ANQGSEA. There are 13 residues in the CDR3. The CDR3 region is CSVAFGLKDEQFF. CDR3 nucleotides: TGCAGCGTTGCGTTCGGACTCAAGGATGAGCAGTTCTTC.

The chain recombines TRBV28 with TRBJ2-3; 10 positions match TRBD2. The trim removed 7 bases at V and 0 bases at J, leaving 4 bases unmatched. This CDR3 is built from 15 residues. Germline V gene data show CDR1 as MDHEN and CDR2 as SYDVKM. CDR3 nucleotides: TGTGCCAGCAAACTAGCGGGGCCCAGCACAGATACGCAGTATTTT. Translation gives CASKLAGPSTDTQYF.

This clonotype has a handful of counts. This chain links TRBV29-1 with TRBJ1-3; D unresolved. Germline V gene sequence: CDR1 SQVTM, CDR2 ANQGSEA. Trimming pared 0 bases from V and 16 bases from J, leaving 16 bases between. The CDR3 covers 12 residues. The CDR3: CSVEDGRAVGYF. CDR3 coding DNA: TGCAGCGTTGAAGATGGGCGTGCCGTTGGGTATTTT.

The chain couples TRBV15 to TRBJ1-3; a weak D match, TRBD1 (6 bases). Germline CDR1 LNHNV, CDR2 YYDKDF (reference sequence). This CDR3 contains 14 residues. Trimming stripped 3 bases from V and 2 bases from J, with 8 bases between. The CDR3 DNA sequence: TGTGCCACCAGCAGTTCAGGGGCTGGAAACACCATATATTTT. Protein product: CATSSSGAGNTIYF.

The gene calls are TRBV7-2 and TRBJ2-3; D remains unclear. Trimming left V 2 bases short and J 3 bases short, with 6 bases between. The CDR3 consists of 13 residues. Germline-derived CDR1 and CDR2 are SGHTA and FQGNSA. The CDR3 nucleotides read TGTGCCAGCAGCTTAAAGGTGACAGATACGCAGTATTTT. This gives the protein CASSLKVTDTQYF.

This clonotype was counted many times. This chain connects TRBV20-1 to TRBJ2-3; no clear D. Deletions cut 5 bases from V and 6 bases from J, with 12 bases between. This CDR3 region has 12 residues. Germline V gene data show CDR1 as DFQATT and CDR2 as SNEGSKA (reference sequence). CDR3 loop: CSAGPRPDTQYF. The CDR3, as DNA: TGCAGTGCTGGCCCGAGGCCGGATACGCAGTATTTT.

This chain uses TRBV7-2 with TRBJ2-7; TRBD1 agrees at 9 bases. Germline assignment: CDR1 SGHTA and CDR2 FQGNSA. CDR3 length: 14 amino acids. The junction had 3 bases not matched to a gene; V was cut back by 6 bases and J by 0 bases. CDR3 in DNA: TGTGCCAGCAGGGGACAGGGTGCCTCCTACGAGCAGTACTTC. This sequence encodes CASRGQGASYEQYF.

This clonotype showed up just once. A read error may produce the germline difference seen at one junction end. The V gene is TRBV6-1, the J gene TRBJ2-1, with 9 bases that match TRBD2. CDR1 and CDR2 from the germline V gene are MNHNS and SASEGT. This CDR3 is built from 16 residues. Here the CDR3 DNA reads TGTGCCAGCAGCCTAAGGACGGCGGGGGGGAGGAATGAGCAGTCCTTC. This codes for CASSLRTAGGRNEQSF.

The chain couples TRBV24-1 to TRBJ1-2, with 8 bases that match TRBD1. CDR1 and CDR2 (germline): KGHDR, SFDVKD. The CDR3 sequence is 14 residues long. J gave up 6 bases and V 3 bases, and 5 bases lay outside the gene matches. CDR3 coding DNA: TGTGCCACCAGTGATGTGGACAGGGTGGATGGCTACACCTTC. This translates into CATSDVDRVDGYTF.

The chain has TRBV19 and TRBJ2-7, with a weak D call TRBD2 (6 bases). Per germline, CDR1 LNHDA and CDR2 SQIVND (reference sequence). V lost 1 base and J 6 bases, leaving 10 bases between the germline ends. The CDR3 sequence is 13 residues long. CDR3 in DNA: TGTGCCAGTAGTATAGCGGGAGTGGGCGAGCAGTACTTC. It is translated as CASSIAGVGEQYF. The full variable domain, its missing parts supplied by reference TRBV19 and TRBJ2-7, is DGGITQSPKYLFRKEGQNVTLSCEQNLNHDAMYWYRQDPGQGLRLIYYSQIVNDFQKGDIAEGYSVSREKKESFPLTVTSAQKNPTAFYLCASSIAGVGEQYFGPGTRLTVT.

This clonotype was seen repeatedly, ten times or more. The V call is TRBV9, the J call TRBJ1-3, with D perhaps TRBD1 (5 bases). This CDR3 has 14 residues. CDR1 is SGDLS, CDR2 YYNGEE, per germline. The V gene lost 2 bases and the J gene lost 4 bases, with 10 bases spanning the gap. The CDR3 sequence: CASSVSGVGNTIYF. The CDR3, as DNA: TGTGCCAGCAGCGTGTCGGGGGTCGGAAACACCATATATTTT. Drawing the rest from reference TRBV9 and TRBJ1-3, the complete variable domain is DSGVTQTPKHLITATGQRVTLRCSPRSGDLSVYWYQQSLDQGLQFLIQYYNGEERAKGNILERFSAQQFPDLHSELNLSSLELGDSALYFCASSVSGVGNTIYFGEGSWLTVV.

This chain uses TRBV24-1 with TRBJ2-7; 7 nucleotides align to TRBD1. V dropped 3 bases and J dropped 4; count of bases not matched to a gene: 8. The CDR3 extends over 15 amino acids. The germline gives CDR1 KGHDR, CDR2 SFDVKD. CDR3 nucleotide sequence: TGTGCCACCAGTGATCCGGGACAGAGTCCTTACGAGCAGTACTTC. Its protein product is CATSDPGQSPYEQYF.

This clonotype was recorded at least ten times. The gene calls are TRBV9 and TRBJ2-7; D is undetermined. Germline V lookup: CDR1 SGDLS, CDR2 YYNGEE. The CDR3 length is 16 residues. With 6 bases removed from V and 4 bases from J, the gap between germline ends came to 23 bases. The CDR3: CASNSSPPSLGYEQYF. CDR3 bases: TGTGCCAGCAATTCGTCCCCTCCCTCCCTAGGGTACGAGCAGTACTTC.

This clonotype occurred many times. The CDR3 coding sequence is TGTGCCACCAGTGGATGGGCAGAACAAGAGACCCAGTACTTC. Its translation is CATSGWAEQETQYF. The chain couples TRBV24-1 to TRBJ2-5, with D unresolved. The CDR3 is made up of 14 amino acids. The germline V gene encodes CDR1 KGHDR and CDR2 SFDVKD. The V gene lost 5 bases and the J gene lost 2 bases, with 11 bases spanning the gap.

This clonotype occurred many times. The chain recombines TRBV12-3 or TRBV12-4 with TRBJ1-5; D uncertain. This CDR3 has 11 amino acids. V was trimmed by 5 bases and J by 13 bases, leaving 12 bases between them. The CDR3 is CASSLGRQQHF. The CDR3, as DNA: TGTGCCAGCAGTCTTGGACGGCAGCAGCATTTT.

The gene calls are TRBV7-2 and TRBJ1-1, with D possibly TRBD1 on 6 matching bases. The CDR3 is 11 amino acids. Trimming took off 7 bases at V and 11 bases at J, with 14 bases between the two ends. Germline V CDR1 and CDR2: SGHTA, FQGNSA. The DNA for the CDR3 is TGTGCCAGCACCCTTACAGGGCTGGCTTTCTTT. Its protein is CASTLTGLAFF.